One sample yielded the 29 T cell receptor beta chains listed below, sequenced in a study of T cell responses to AZD1222 COVID-19 vaccine. Sequenced by immunoSEQ multiplex PCR; TCRdb stores in-frame clones only, minus some. The table lists some 110,000 clones, around nine tenths of them singletons. The sequenced sample was peripheral blood, obtained on day 0 of AZD1222 vaccination. These receptors all stem from an adult in good health.

The V call is TRBV7-6, the J call TRBJ2-3, with D possibly TRBD1 on 5 matching bases. Germline-derived CDR1 and CDR2 are SGHVS and FNYEAQ. Trimming took off 0 bases at V and 0 bases at J, with 7 bases between the two ends. The CDR3 covers 15 residues. In nucleotides, the CDR3 is TGTGCCAGCAGCTTAGCGGCAGGGAGCACAGATACGCAGTATTTT. Its protein is CASSLAAGSTDTQYF. The variable domain in full, with the rest retrieved from reference TRBV7-6 and TRBJ2-3, is GAGVSQSPRYKVTKRGQDVALRCDPISGHVSLYWYRQALGQGPEFLTYFNYEAQQDKSGLPNDRFSAERPEGSISTLTIQRTEQRDSAMYRCASSLAAGSTDTQYFGPGTRLTVL.

The CDR3 protein is CASSQAGTSYTGELFF. DNA of the CDR3: TGCGCCAGCAGCCAAGCCGGGACAAGTTACACCGGGGAGCTGTTTTTT. V usage is TRBV4-1 and J usage is TRBJ2-2; tentatively, D is TRBD1 (6 bases). The V end was cut by 1 base, the J end by 3 bases, with 12 bases between. The CDR3 is 16 amino acids. In germline, CDR1 is MGHRA, CDR2 YSYEKL.

The rearrangement joins TRBV2 to TRBJ1-5, with 8 bases aligning to TRBD1. From germline, CDR1 is SNHLY and CDR2 FYNNEI. Trimming at V came to 4 bases and at J to 7 bases, leaving 9 bases not matched to a gene. CDR3 length: 15 residues. In nucleotides, the CDR3 is TGTGCCAGCAGTGTTTGGCAGGGGGCCGAACAGCCCCAGCATTTT. It yields the protein CASSVWQGAEQPQHF.

This sequence joins TRBV28 and TRBJ2-7; 7 positions match TRBD1. V dropped 5 bases and J dropped 0; count of bases not matched to a gene: 7. Germline CDR1 reads MDHEN; CDR2 reads SYDVKM. The CDR3 sequence is 15 residues long. CDR3 nucleotide sequence: TGTGCCAGCAGTCCCGACAGGGCGAGCTCCTACGAGCAGTACTTC. Amino acid sequence: CASSPDRASSYEQYF.

The rearrangement joins TRBV11-2 to TRBJ2-2; TRBD2 aligns across 9 bases. The CDR3 has 17 residues. Trimming removed 5 bases from V and 6 bases from J; junction bases left unmatched: 13. CDR1 and CDR2 from the germline V gene are SGHAT and FQNNGV. CDR3 loop: CASSLLGAGGPAGELFF. The CDR3 coding sequence is TGTGCCAGCAGCCTTCTCGGGGCGGGAGGGCCTGCCGGGGAGCTGTTTTTT.

This clone appeared a single time. This chain links TRBV5-4 with TRBJ2-1; D unresolved. This CDR3 is built from 13 residues. Trimming removed 1 base from V and 6 bases from J, with 8 bases in between. CDR1 SGHNT and CDR2 YYREEE come from the germline V gene (reference sequence). The CDR3 region is CASSLSSVNEQFF. CDR3 DNA: TGTGCCAGCAGCTTGAGTTCTGTCAATGAGCAGTTCTTC.

The V and J genes are TRBV7-9 and TRBJ2-2, with 11 bases identical to TRBD2. Unmatched junction bases numbered 7, after V lost 1 base and J lost 3 bases. The V gene's germline CDR1 is SEHNR and CDR2 FQNEAQ (reference sequence). This CDR3 is 18 amino acids long. The CDR3 loop is CASSLGILAGDDTGELFF. CDR3 DNA sequence: TGTGCCAGCAGCTTAGGTATACTAGCGGGAGATGACACCGGGGAGCTGTTTTTT.

The chain is built from TRBV27 and TRBJ1-1, with 7 nucleotides matching TRBD1. Germline V gene data show CDR1 as MNHEY and CDR2 as SMNVEV (reference sequence). The ends lost 5 bases at V and 1 base at J; junction bases unmatched: 7. The CDR3 has 15 amino acids. The DNA of the CDR3 is TGTGCCAGCAGTCCGCTGGACAGGCGGAACACTGAAGCTTTCTTT. It is translated as CASSPLDRRNTEAFF.

This chain connects TRBV3-1 (or the pseudogene TRBV3-2) to TRBJ1-2; 7 nucleotides match TRBD1. CDR1 and CDR2 (germline): LGHDT, YNNKEL (reference sequence). The CDR3 contains 13 residues. J lost 6 bases, V lost 6 bases, and 7 bases had no gene match. The CDR3 here is CASSPNRGHGYTF. DNA for the CDR3: TGTGCCAGCAGTCCTAACAGGGGTCATGGCTACACCTTC.

The rearrangement joins TRBV2 to TRBJ1-1; D may be TRBD1 (5 bases). The germline V gene encodes CDR1 SNHLY and CDR2 FYNNEI. The CDR3 sequence is 16 residues long. Trimming pared 2 bases from V and 5 bases from J, leaving 18 bases between. The CDR3 here is CASSENSRGVNTEAFF. CDR3 bases: TGTGCCAGCAGTGAAAATTCTAGAGGGGTAAATACTGAAGCTTTCTTT.

This chain uses TRBV18 with TRBJ1-4; D is ambiguous. V gave up 4 bases and J gave up 4 bases, with 10 bases separating them. The CDR3 extends over 14 amino acids. Germline CDR1 reads KGHSH; CDR2 reads LQKENI. As DNA, the CDR3 is TGTGCCAGCTCACTCCACAGCAATAATGAAAAACTGTTTTTT. It codes for CASSLHSNNEKLFF.

The chain carries TRBV4-3 and TRBJ2-1; 8 nucleotides align to TRBD2. Germline CDR1 is LGHNA and CDR2 is YSLEER. This CDR3 has 16 amino acids. The V and J ends lost 0 bases and 7 bases, in that order; junction bases with no gene match: 8. CDR3: CASSQDPAGAVNEQFF. The DNA of the CDR3 is TGCGCCAGCAGCCAAGACCCAGCGGGAGCCGTAAATGAGCAGTTCTTC.

The CDR3, as DNA: TGTGCCAGCAGCCAAGCTAGCGTAAGGGCCAAAAACATTCAGTACTTC. The encoded protein is CASSQASVRAKNIQYF. The V and J genes are TRBV3-1 (or the pseudogene TRBV3-2) and TRBJ2-4; a possible D gene is TRBD2 (6 bases). Trimming stripped 1 base from V and 1 base from J, with 11 bases between. The CDR3 contains 16 residues. The germline gives CDR1 LGHDT, CDR2 YNNKEL (reference sequence).

This clone was found once. The chain joins TRBV14 to TRBJ1-2; the match to TRBD1 covers 7 bases. CDR3 length: 15 amino acids. CDR1 and CDR2 from the germline V gene are SGHDN and FVKESK. Trimming at V came to 2 bases and at J to 2 bases, leaving 5 bases not matched to a gene. In DNA, the CDR3 is TGTGCCAGCAGCCAAAGACAGGGAGCGAACTATGGCTACACCTTC. It specifies CASSQRQGANYGYTF.

V usage is TRBV9 and J usage is TRBJ2-7; the D call may be TRBD1 or TRBD2 (5 bases each). This CDR3 spans 14 amino acids. Trimming took off 1 base at V and 5 bases at J, with 13 bases between the two ends. In germline, CDR1 is SGDLS, CDR2 YYNGEE. CDR3 sequence reads: CASSVFEGSHEQYF. Written as DNA, the CDR3 is TGTGCCAGCAGCGTATTCGAGGGGTCCCACGAGCAGTACTTC.

The gene calls are TRBV24-1 and TRBJ2-1; D gene ambiguous. Germline V lookup: CDR1 KGHDR, CDR2 SFDVKD. The CDR3 extends over 16 amino acids. V lost 2 bases and J 0 bases, leaving 10 bases between the germline ends. DNA for the CDR3: TGTGCCACCAGTGATTCAAGCGCCCGCTCCTACAATGAGCAGTTCTTC. This codes for CATSDSSARSYNEQFF.

This clone occurred once. The chain uses TRBV7-2 and TRBJ2-7; no definite D call. The length of the CDR3 is 14 residues. With 5 bases removed from V and 3 bases from J, the gap between germline ends came to 14 bases. The germline V gene encodes CDR1 SGHTA and CDR2 FQGNSA. The CDR3 sequence: CASSPDTFLYEQYF. The CDR3 DNA sequence: TGTGCCAGCAGCCCCGACACCTTCCTCTACGAGCAGTACTTC. The whole variable domain, filled in from reference TRBV7-2 and TRBJ2-7, reads GAGVSQSPSNKVTEKGKDVELRCDPISGHTALYWYRQSLGQGLEFLIYFQGNSAPDKSGLPSDRFSAERTGGSVSTLTIQRTQQEDSAVYLCASSPDTFLYEQYFGPGTRLTVT.

V usage is TRBV28 and J usage is TRBJ2-7, with 11 positions matching TRBD2. CDR1 and CDR2 from the germline V gene are MDHEN and SYDVKM. The CDR3 extends over 15 amino acids. V lost 0 bases and J lost 4; bases outside the gene matches: 2. CDR3 in amino acids: CASSLWASGRYEQYF. The CDR3 coding sequence is TGTGCCAGCAGTTTATGGGCTAGCGGGAGGTACGAGCAGTACTTC.

The rearrangement joins TRBV5-5 to TRBJ2-1; 13 bases are shared with TRBD2. This CDR3 region has 16 residues. V was clipped by 3 bases and J by 7 bases; unmatched bases: 7. Germline V CDR1 and CDR2: SGHKS, YYEKEE (reference sequence). In DNA form, the CDR3 reads TGTGCCAGCAGCTGGGCCGGGACTAGCGGGATAAATGAGCAGTTCTTC. This codes for CASSWAGTSGINEQFF.

This clone was counted once. The V gene is TRBV7-2, the J gene TRBJ1-3; 7 nucleotides match TRBD1. In germline, CDR1 is SGHTA, CDR2 FQGNSA. Trimming cost V 5 bases and J 6 bases; bases outside gene matches: 13. The CDR3 has 16 residues. The CDR3 loop reads CASSPQTGRLENTIYF. The CDR3 nucleotides are TGTGCCAGCAGCCCCCAGACAGGGAGGTTGGAAAACACCATATATTTT.

The chain joins TRBV9 to TRBJ2-1; tentative D call: TRBD2 (7 bases). Germline V CDR1 and CDR2: SGDLS, YYNGEE. The CDR3 is 19 amino acids. The ends were cut back, 0 bases at V and 8 bases at J, with 27 bases in the middle. CDR3 in amino acids: CASSVATLIGGADFDEQFF. In DNA, the CDR3 is TGTGCCAGCAGCGTAGCTACGTTGATTGGGGGGGCGGATTTCGATGAGCAGTTCTTC. The full variable domain, with the rest looked up from reference TRBV9 and TRBJ2-1, is DSGVTQTPKHLITATGQRVTLRCSPRSGDLSVYWYQQSLDQGLQFLIQYYNGEERAKGNILERFSAQQFPDLHSELNLSSLELGDSALYFCASSVATLIGGADFDEQFFGPGTRLTVL.

The V and J genes are TRBV18 and TRBJ1-2; D may be TRBD1 (6 bases). The CDR3 loop spans 15 amino acids. V was cut by 2 bases and J by 4 bases, with 14 bases left in between. The germline CDR1 and CDR2 sequences are KGHSH and LQKENI. This CDR3 is CASSPNRDDGYGYTF. CDR3 sequence (DNA): TGTGCCAGCTCACCAAACAGGGATGATGGCTATGGCTACACCTTC.

V usage is TRBV6-1 and J usage is TRBJ2-1; 10 bases match TRBD2. V was clipped by 2 bases and J by 10 bases; unmatched bases: 8. In germline, CDR1 is MNHNS, CDR2 SASEGT. CDR3 length: 15 amino acids. In nucleotides, the CDR3 is TGTGCCAGCAGTGAAAGAGTAGCGGGGGGTGCGGAGCAGTTCTTC. This sequence encodes CASSERVAGGAEQFF.

The genes are TRBV18 and TRBJ2-7; 10 bases line up with TRBD1. V shed 0 bases, J shed 4 bases, and the junction held 0 bases outside the gene matches. Germline V gene data show CDR1 as KGHSH and CDR2 as LQKENI. The CDR3 has 14 residues. The CDR3 here is CASSPPGQGYEQYF. For the CDR3, the DNA is TGTGCCAGCTCACCACCGGGACAGGGGTACGAGCAGTACTTC.

The CDR3 is CAITPSGRRDEQFF. CDR3 nucleotide sequence: TGTGCCATCACCCCTAGCGGGAGAAGGGATGAGCAGTTCTTC. The rearrangement uses TRBV10-3 and TRBJ2-1; 10 nucleotides line up with TRBD2. CDR1 is ENHRY and CDR2 is SYGVKD in the germline V gene. This CDR3 comprises 14 residues. Trimming took 7 bases from V and 8 from J; bases not matched to a gene: 8.

The V gene is TRBV5-1, the J gene TRBJ1-1, with TRBD1 matching over 8 bases. This CDR3 region has 14 residues. V lost 5 bases, J lost 3 bases, and 6 bases stayed unmatched. Germline V gene data show CDR1 as SGHRS and CDR2 as YFSETQ. The CDR3 here is CASRYPGQDTEAFF. CDR3 sequence (DNA): TGCGCCAGCAGATATCCGGGACAGGACACTGAAGCTTTCTTT.

This clone was counted only a few times. The chain has TRBV7-9 and TRBJ2-1, with a possible D match to TRBD1 (5 bases). This CDR3 has 15 amino acids. Per germline, CDR1 SEHNR and CDR2 FQNEAQ (reference sequence). Trimming left V 5 bases short and J 8 bases short, with 19 bases between. CDR3 DNA sequence: TGTGCCAGCAGCAATTTAAAGGCAGGGTTCGATGAGCAGTTCTTC. Protein sequence: CASSNLKAGFDEQFF.

The chain joins TRBV5-1 to TRBJ1-4; D not certain. Trimming left V 6 bases short and J 4 bases short, with 13 bases between. The CDR3 extends over 14 amino acids. The germline V gene has CDR1 SGHRS and CDR2 YFSETQ. The CDR3 DNA is TGCGCCAGCAAACCAGCCCCGGATAATGAAAAACTGTTTTTT. The encoded protein is CASKPAPDNEKLFF.

CDR3 sequence reads: CASSPPRQRAASLETQYF. In nucleotides, the CDR3 is TGTGCCAGCAGTCCCCCTCGACAGCGAGCCGCTAGTCTTGAGACCCAGTACTTC. J is TRBJ2-5 and V is TRBV28; a possible D gene is TRBD1 (5 bases). The CDR3 loop spans 18 amino acids. Germline V gives CDR1 MDHEN, CDR2 SYDVKM. Trimming removed 5 bases at V and 5 bases at J, with 27 bases between.